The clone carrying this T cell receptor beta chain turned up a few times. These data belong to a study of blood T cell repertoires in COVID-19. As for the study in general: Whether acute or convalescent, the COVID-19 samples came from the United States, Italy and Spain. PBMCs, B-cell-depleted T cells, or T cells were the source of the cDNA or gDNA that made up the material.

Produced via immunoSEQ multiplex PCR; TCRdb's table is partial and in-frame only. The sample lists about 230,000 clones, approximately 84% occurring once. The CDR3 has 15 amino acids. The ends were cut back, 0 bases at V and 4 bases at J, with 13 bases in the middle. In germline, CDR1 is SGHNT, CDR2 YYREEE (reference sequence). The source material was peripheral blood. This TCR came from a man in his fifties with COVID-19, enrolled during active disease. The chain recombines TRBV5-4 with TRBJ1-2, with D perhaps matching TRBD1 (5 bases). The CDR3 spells CASSLEGLGRYGYTF. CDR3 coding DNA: TGTGCCAGCAGCTTGGAAGGTTTGGGGCGCTATGGCTACACCTTC.